Shown below are 9 T cell receptor beta chains from a single sample sequenced in a study of T cell clonotyping in hematopoietic cell transplantation. Profiling relied on immunoSEQ multiplex PCR, and the TCRdb table lists in-frame clones only, not all of them. The sample lists around 16,000 clones; 75% to 90% were seen once. Sample: peripheral blood mononuclear cells. These receptors were obtained from a man aged 45-65 years in good health. Some clones in this sample may be carry-over from other donors' samples.

This chain joins TRBV19 and TRBJ1-5; D ambiguous. The V gene lost 2 bases and the J gene lost 4 bases, with 9 bases spanning the gap. Germline V lookup: CDR1 LNHDA, CDR2 SQIVND (reference sequence). The CDR3 is 14 amino acids. CDR3 sequence reads: CASSISVWNQPQHF. The CDR3 region has the DNA TGTGCCAGTAGTATATCGGTATGGAATCAGCCCCAGCATTTT. The whole variable domain, filled in from reference TRBV19 and TRBJ1-5, reads DGGITQSPKYLFRKEGQNVTLSCEQNLNHDAMYWYRQDPGQGLRLIYYSQIVNDFQKGDIAEGYSVSREKKESFPLTVTSAQKNPTAFYLCASSISVWNQPQHFGDGTRLSIL.

The V call is TRBV7-8, the J call TRBJ1-6; D uncertain. The CDR3 sequence is 16 residues long. Germline V gene lookup returns CDR1 SGHVS and CDR2 FQNEAQ. Trimming removed 4 bases from V and 0 bases from J, with 10 bases in between. CDR3 coding DNA: TGTGCCAGCAGCTCCCCCCCTAGCTCCTATAATTCACCCCTCCACTTT. This translates into CASSSPPSSYNSPLHF.

V is TRBV5-1 and J is TRBJ1-2, with a weak D call TRBD1 (5 bases). CDR3 length: 15 amino acids. The germline V gene encodes CDR1 SGHRS and CDR2 YFSETQ. The V gene lost 0 bases and the J gene lost 5 bases, with 14 bases spanning the gap. The CDR3 nucleotides read TGCGCCAGCAGCTTGGATGGAGGGGAGGCGTATGGCTACACCTTC. Amino acid sequence: CASSLDGGEAYGYTF.

The J gene is TRBJ2-7, the V gene TRBV19, with D possibly matching TRBD2 (6 bases). In germline, CDR1 is LNHDA, CDR2 SQIVND (reference sequence). The CDR3 length is 14 residues. V shed 5 bases and J shed 1 base, with 12 bases lying between them. The CDR3 nucleotides are TGTGCCAGTAGTGTGTCAGGGACTTCCTACGAGCAGTACTTC. Its translation is CASSVSGTSYEQYF.

On this clone itself: A junction end diverges from the germline sequence, so it may reflect a read error. This chain connects TRBV7-7 to TRBJ2-3; 9 nucleotides line up with TRBD2. The CDR3 has 15 amino acids. CDR1 is SSHAT and CDR2 is FNYEAQ in the germline V gene (reference sequence). The CDR3 is CASSLGAGGADTQYF. In nucleotides, the CDR3 is TGTGCTAGCAGCTTAGGTGCGGGGGGGGCAGATACGCAGTATTTT.

The rearrangement links TRBV7-9 to TRBJ1-5, with D possibly being TRBD1 (6 bases). The V end was cut by 5 bases, the J end by 6 bases, with 20 bases between. This CDR3 region has 16 residues. Germline-derived CDR1 and CDR2 are SEHNR and FQNEAQ (reference sequence). CDR3 in amino acids: CASSRVGGGAGQPQHF. The CDR3 nucleotides are TGTGCCAGCAGCAGAGTGGGGGGGGGCGCGGGTCAGCCCCAGCATTTT. Complete variable domain (other parts from reference TRBV7-9 and TRBJ1-5): DTGVSQNPRHKITKRGQNVTFRCDPISEHNRLYWYRQTLGQGPEFLTYFQNEAQLEKSRLLSDRFSAERPKGSFSTLEIQRTEQGDSAMYLCASSRVGGGAGQPQHFGDGTRLSIL.

The rearrangement links TRBV7-6 to TRBJ2-7, with D unresolved. This CDR3 is 13 amino acids long. Germline CDR1 SGHVS, CDR2 FNYEAQ. V was shortened by 5 bases and J by 1 base, with 9 bases between the two germline ends. The DNA for the CDR3 is TGTGCCAGCAGCGACACAGATTCCTACGAGCAGTACTTC. Translating gives CASSDTDSYEQYF. Combining the CDR3 with reference TRBV7-6 and TRBJ2-7 gives the whole variable domain GAGVSQSPRYKVTKRGQDVALRCDPISGHVSLYWYRQALGQGPEFLTYFNYEAQQDKSGLPNDRFSAERPEGSISTLTIQRTEQRDSAMYRCASSDTDSYEQYFGPGTRLTVT.

This rearrangement joins TRBV9 to TRBJ2-3; D gene ambiguous. The germline gives CDR1 SGDLS, CDR2 YYNGEE. The CDR3 length is 11 residues. V gave up 0 bases and J gave up 6 bases, with 2 bases separating them. This CDR3 is CASSVGDTQYF. The CDR3 bases are TGTGCCAGCAGCGTAGGGGATACGCAGTATTTT.

The chain recombines TRBV18 with TRBJ2-7; no definite D call. Trimming pared 4 bases from V and 1 base from J, leaving 2 bases between. The CDR3 spans 11 residues. Germline loops: CDR1 KGHSH, CDR2 LQKENI. This CDR3 is CASSLSYEQYF. The DNA for the CDR3 is TGTGCCAGCTCACTGTCCTACGAGCAGTACTTC.